The 9 T cell receptor beta chains listed next were all sequenced from one sample in a study of blood T cell repertoires in COVID-19. TCRdb's table, derived via immunoSEQ multiplex PCR, lists solely in-frame clones and lacks some. The sample carries about 180,000 clones, more than 65% recorded once. Sequencing input: peripheral blood. The source is a woman older than 75 with active or convalescent COVID-19.

This clone came up a few times. CDR3 nucleotide sequence: TGTGCCGTTGGACATGAGAACACTGAAGCTTTCTTT. It specifies CAVGHENTEAFF. The chain employs TRBV6-5 and TRBJ1-1, with D possibly TRBD1 on 5 matching bases. The CDR3 is 12 residues long. The germline gives CDR1 MNHEY, CDR2 SVGAGI. V lost 11 bases and J lost 1, with 11 bases in between.

The genes are TRBV5-1 and TRBJ1-1, with TRBD1 identical over 8 bases. The CDR3 sequence is 16 residues long. Per the germline V gene, CDR1 is SGHRS and CDR2 is YFSETQ. The J segment lost 0 bases and the V segment lost 0 bases, leaving 4 bases of the junction unmatched. The CDR3 protein is CASSLATGAMNTEAFF. DNA for the CDR3: TGCGCCAGCAGCTTGGCGACAGGGGCGATGAACACTGAAGCTTTCTTT.

This rearrangement joins TRBV5-1 to TRBJ2-2, with D possibly matching TRBD1 (6 bases). Germline CDR1 is SGHRS and CDR2 is YFSETQ. Deletions cut 0 bases from V and 6 bases from J, with 12 bases between. The CDR3 extends over 15 amino acids. DNA of the CDR3: TGCGCCAGCAGCTTGGGGCAGGGGCTGGCCGGGGAGCTGTTTTTT. Encoded protein: CASSLGQGLAGELFF.

The chain is built from TRBV10-1 and TRBJ2-5, with 7 bases matching TRBD2. The CDR3 sequence is 15 residues long. The V segment lost 0 bases and the J segment 5 bases; nucleotides outside the gene matches: 6. Germline V lookup: CDR1 WNHNN, CDR2 SYGVQD (reference sequence). The CDR3 sequence: CASSESLRRGETQYF. Here the CDR3 DNA reads TGCGCCAGCAGTGAGTCTCTACGGCGGGGGGAGACCCAGTACTTC.

Worth noting for this clone: This CDR3 is also generated by other DNA sequences in the sample. The chain carries TRBV5-4 and TRBJ1-1; D is unclear. Between the trimmed V and J ends, which lost 4 bases and 1 base, there was a span of 11 bases. Germline V gives CDR1 SGHNT, CDR2 YYREEE (reference sequence). The CDR3 covers 14 residues. The CDR3 here is CASSLRRENTEAFF. The CDR3 DNA reads as TGTGCCAGCAGCCTCCGTCGGGAGAACACTGAAGCTTTCTTT.

CDR3 in DNA: TGTGCCAGCAGCTCCTACTACGAGCAGTACTTC. Translated: CASSSYYEQYF. The genes are TRBV11-2 and TRBJ2-7; no reliable D call. This CDR3 region has 11 residues. CDR1 and CDR2 (germline): SGHAT, FQNNGV. The V end was cut by 4 bases, the J end by 3 bases, with 4 bases between.

V and J are TRBV19 and TRBJ1-2; tentative D call: TRBD1 (6 bases). V was pared by 6 bases and J by 3 bases, with 20 bases between. The CDR3 contains 16 residues. Germline V CDR1 and CDR2: LNHDA, SQIVND (reference sequence). CDR3 DNA: TGTGCCAGTAGCCCCCTCCGGGACATAATGGACTATGGCTACACCTTC. Its translation is CASSPLRDIMDYGYTF.

This rearrangement joins TRBV11-3 to TRBJ2-1, with 12 positions matching TRBD2. V was pared by 2 bases and J by 13 bases, with 9 bases of the junction left unmatched. Germline V CDR1 and CDR2: SGHNT, YENEEA. The CDR3 is 15 amino acids. In nucleotides, the CDR3 is TGTGCCAGCAGCTTACTAGCGGGAGGGCCTCCCTTACAGTTCTTC. As protein: CASSLLAGGPPLQFF.

The chain has TRBV6-5 and TRBJ1-2; 11 nucleotides line up with TRBD1. The germline V gene encodes CDR1 MNHEY and CDR2 SVGAGI. After removal of 0 bases from V and 4 bases from J, the junction contained 4 bases not matched to a gene. The CDR3 is 16 amino acids. For the CDR3, the DNA is TGTGCCAGCAGTTACTCTGGGGACAGGGGGTTCTATGGCTACACCTTC. It specifies CASSYSGDRGFYGYTF.